The 27 T cell receptor beta chains below were found in one sample sequenced in a study of cytomegalovirus exposure and HLA in healthy donors. The PCR was carried out with 60 Vbeta primers and 13 Jbeta primers. Data came from immunoSEQ multiplex PCR; TCRdb stores just in-frame clones and leaves some out. This table has around 78,000 clones, roughly 63% appearing once. Sequencing used PBMCs. Receptors were obtained from a man aged 30-40 years in good health and CMV-seropositive.

There are a few counts of this clone. J is TRBJ2-6 and V is TRBV14, with D tentatively TRBD1 (6 bases). Germline V gene lookup returns CDR1 SGHDN and CDR2 FVKESK. The germline V and J ends were trimmed by 6 bases and 0 bases, with 18 bases remaining between them. The CDR3 length is 18 residues. Written as DNA, the CDR3 is TGTGCCAGCAGGCCAGATCCGGGACACCACTCTGGGGCCAACGTCCTGACTTTC. Its translation is CASRPDPGHHSGANVLTF. The entire variable domain, with the rest obtained from reference TRBV14 and TRBJ2-6, is as follows: EAGVTQFPSHSVIEKGQTVTLRCDPISGHDNLYWYRRVMGKEIKFLLHFVKESKQDESGMPNNRFLAERTGGTYSTLKVQPAELEDSGVYFCASRPDPGHHSGANVLTFGAGSRLTVL.

The V call is TRBV5-1, the J call TRBJ2-7, with 7 positions matching TRBD1. The J segment lost 0 bases and the V segment lost 3 bases, leaving 6 bases of the junction unmatched. Germline CDR1 and CDR2: SGHRS and YFSETQ. CDR3 length: 15 residues. The CDR3 DNA is TGCGCCAGCAGCTCACAGGGGCCTAGCTCCTACGAGCAGTACTTC. It yields the protein CASSSQGPSSYEQYF.

This clone was observed once. This CDR3 is CASSVKTGGGEQYF. The CDR3 region has the DNA TGTGCCAGCAGTGTGAAGACGGGGGGGGGCGAGCAGTACTTC. The J gene is TRBJ2-7, the V gene TRBV27, with 8 bases that match TRBD2. The CDR3 spans 14 residues. The V and J ends lost 5 bases and 6 bases, in that order; junction bases with no gene match: 9. Germline values: CDR1 MNHEY, CDR2 SMNVEV (reference sequence).

This clone was detected only a few times. This chain uses TRBV27 with TRBJ2-7; TRBD2 might be the D (6 bases). Germline CDR1 and CDR2: MNHEY and SMNVEV (reference sequence). The CDR3 loop spans 11 amino acids. Trimming shortened V by 6 bases and J by 3 bases, and 6 bases separated the two germline ends. CDR3 amino acids: CASRGGYEQYF. CDR3 nucleotide sequence: TGTGCCAGCAGGGGGGGCTACGAGCAGTACTTC.

The gene calls are TRBV11-3 and TRBJ2-3, with 9 bases lining up with TRBD2. V lost 4 bases, J lost 5 bases, and 1 base stayed unmatched. CDR3 size: 13 residues. Germline CDR1 reads SGHNT; CDR2 reads YENEEA. The CDR3 sequence is CASSSLAGDTQYF. The CDR3 DNA follows: TGTGCCAGCAGCTCACTAGCGGGAGATACGCAGTATTTT.

The chain uses TRBV18 and TRBJ2-1, with a weak D call TRBD1 (6 bases). The CDR3 is 13 amino acids. The V gene's germline CDR1 is KGHSH and CDR2 LQKENI. The V gene lost 2 bases and the J gene lost 7 bases, with 9 bases spanning the gap. CDR3 region: CASSPSGVNEQFF. CDR3 DNA: TGTGCCAGCTCACCATCAGGGGTTAATGAGCAGTTCTTC. Using reference TRBV18 and TRBJ2-1 for the parts outside the CDR3, the full variable domain is NAGVMQNPRHLVRRRGQEARLRCSPMKGHSHVYWYRQLPEEGLKFMVYLQKENIIDESGMPKERFSAEFPKEGPSILRIQQVVRGDSAAYFCASSPSGVNEQFFGPGTRLTVL.

This sequence joins TRBV5-1 and TRBJ2-2, with 7 positions matching TRBD2. The V segment lost 5 bases and the J segment 7 bases; nucleotides outside the gene matches: 11. The CDR3 runs 15 residues. CDR1 is SGHRS, CDR2 YFSETQ, per germline. The CDR3 DNA reads as TGCGCCAGCAGAGTCTGGGCGGGAGCGGACGGGGAGCTGTTTTTT. It codes for CASRVWAGADGELFF.

The CDR3 DNA is TGTGCCAGCAGCCAAGATTACGGGACTGTGGAGACCCAGTACTTC. It codes for CASSQDYGTVETQYF. The rearrangement uses TRBV4-2 and TRBJ2-5; D is perhaps TRBD2 (6 bases). Germline assignment: CDR1 LGHNA and CDR2 YNFKEQ. The CDR3 is 15 residues long. V was pared by 0 bases and J by 5 bases, with 13 bases between.

This clone showed up just a few times. The J gene is TRBJ2-7, the V gene TRBV7-6; the match to TRBD1 covers 8 bases. Germline CDR1 SGHVS, CDR2 FNYEAQ. V lost 8 bases and J lost 3; bases outside the gene matches: 3. The CDR3 runs 12 residues. This CDR3 is CASRGQGYEQYF. The CDR3 DNA sequence: TGTGCCAGCCGTGGACAGGGCTACGAGCAGTACTTC.

The chain has TRBV5-5 and TRBJ2-1; weak D call: TRBD2 (7 bases). Trimming left V 4 bases short and J 8 bases short, with 22 bases between. The germline gives CDR1 SGHKS, CDR2 YYEKEE (reference sequence). The CDR3 runs 16 residues. CDR3 in DNA: TGTGCCAGCAGCATGAACGTCGGGGGGCGATTGGATGAGCAGTTCTTC. Translated: CASSMNVGGRLDEQFF.

Regarding this clone: Compared with germline, one end of the junction differs, possibly owing to a read error. This sequence joins TRBV7-9 and TRBJ1-2; a weak D match, TRBD1 (5 bases). The CDR3 totals 12 residues. Germline V gene data show CDR1 as SEHNR and CDR2 as FQNEAQ (reference sequence). CDR3 sequence (DNA): TGTTCCAGCAGCTCGGAAAGGGGCCCGTTCACCTTC. It encodes CSSSSERGPFTF. The complete variable domain, with remaining parts taken from reference TRBV7-9 and TRBJ1-2, reads DTGVSQNPRHKITKRGQNVTFRCDPISEHNRLYWYRQTLGQGPEFLTYFQNEAQLEKSRLLSDRFSAERPKGSFSTLEIQRTEQGDSAMYLCSSSSERGPFTFGSGTRLTVV.

This CDR3 reads CASSTSGSSDTQYF. The DNA of the CDR3 is TGTGCCAGCAGTACTAGCGGGAGTAGTGATACGCAGTATTTT. The chain links TRBV9 to TRBJ2-3, with 11 bases fitting TRBD2. This CDR3 region has 14 residues. The V and J ends lost 5 bases and 6 bases, in that order; junction bases with no gene match: 5. CDR1 and CDR2 from the germline V gene are SGDLS and YYNGEE.

The chain is built from TRBV5-8 and TRBJ2-1, with 7 bases that match TRBD2. The V and J ends lost 1 base and 7 bases, in that order; junction bases with no gene match: 5. The CDR3 covers 14 residues. Germline loops: CDR1 SGHTS, CDR2 YDEGEE. CDR3: CASSLSVSGNEQFF. In DNA form, the CDR3 reads TGTGCCAGCAGCTTGTCGGTTAGCGGGAATGAGCAGTTCTTC. The whole variable domain, remainder taken from reference TRBV5-8 and TRBJ2-1, is EAGVTQSPTHLIKTRGQQATLRCSPISGHTSVYWYQQALGLGLQFLLWYDEGEERNRGNFPPRFSGRQFPNYSSELNVNALELEDSALYLCASSLSVSGNEQFFGPGTRLTVL.

The chain recombines TRBV5-4 with TRBJ2-1; D might be TRBD2 (6 bases). V was pared by 7 bases and J by 0 bases, with 14 bases between. Germline CDR1 reads SGHNT; CDR2 reads YYREEE (reference sequence). This CDR3 contains 15 residues. CDR3 in DNA: TGTGCCAGCTCTGTGCGGGGCCGCTCCTACAATGAGCAGTTCTTC. It is translated as CASSVRGRSYNEQFF.

The chain recombines TRBV15 with TRBJ2-5; 7 bases fit TRBD1. From germline, CDR1 is LNHNV and CDR2 YYDKDF (reference sequence). The CDR3 has 14 amino acids. Trimming cost V 3 bases and J 5 bases; bases outside gene matches: 6. The CDR3 loop reads CATSSRGGGETQYF. The DNA for the CDR3 is TGTGCCACCAGCAGTAGAGGGGGCGGTGAGACCCAGTACTTC.

This clone was detected only a few times. In DNA, the CDR3 is TGTGCTGCCCGTGGACAGGAGCGTTTAAACTATGGCTACACCTTC. Its protein product is CAARGQERLNYGYTF. The rearrangement uses TRBV6-6 and TRBJ1-2, with 7 bases aligning to TRBD1. The CDR3 is 15 residues long. The germline V gene encodes CDR1 MNHNY and CDR2 SVGAGI (reference sequence).

This clone was detected only a few times. This chain's CDR3 is CASSEGPGNTIYF. The CDR3 DNA reads as TGTGCCAGCAGTGAGGGGCCTGGAAACACCATATATTTT. The rearrangement joins TRBV6-4 to TRBJ1-3, with a weak D call TRBD1 (5 bases). The ends were cut back, 3 bases at V and 2 bases at J, with 5 bases in the middle. Germline CDR1 and CDR2: MRHNA and SNTAGT. This CDR3 is built from 13 residues.

V is TRBV15 and J is TRBJ2-5; D remains ambiguous. The CDR3 runs 15 residues. Germline V gene data show CDR1 as LNHNV and CDR2 as YYDKDF (reference sequence). V gave up 1 base and J gave up 0 bases, with 9 bases separating them. CDR3 bases: TGTGCCACCAGCAGAGCACTCAATTACCAAGAGACCCAGTACTTC. This gives the protein CATSRALNYQETQYF.

This clone has only a few counts. J is TRBJ2-7 and V is TRBV14; 8 bases map to TRBD2. The germline CDR1 and CDR2 sequences are SGHDN and FVKESK. Germline trimming cut 4 bases from V and 5 bases from J; bases unmatched to any gene: 7. The CDR3 contains 14 residues. This chain's CDR3 is CASSRSGRLNEQYF. DNA for the CDR3: TGTGCCAGCAGCCGCAGCGGGAGATTGAACGAGCAGTACTTC. Full variable domain (outside the CDR3, taken from reference TRBV14 and TRBJ2-7): EAGVTQFPSHSVIEKGQTVTLRCDPISGHDNLYWYRRVMGKEIKFLLHFVKESKQDESGMPNNRFLAERTGGTYSTLKVQPAELEDSGVYFCASSRSGRLNEQYFGPGTRLTVT.

The chain combines TRBV7-6 with TRBJ2-5, with 8 bases aligning to TRBD1. The V gene's germline CDR1 is SGHVS and CDR2 FNYEAQ. Germline trimming cut 5 bases from V and 5 bases from J; bases unmatched to any gene: 10. The CDR3 spans 15 residues. CDR3 protein: CASSHGQGGLETQYF. DNA of the CDR3: TGTGCCAGCAGCCACGGACAGGGAGGTTTGGAGACCCAGTACTTC.

The V and J genes are TRBV2 and TRBJ2-5, with 7 bases aligning to TRBD2. The V gene end was trimmed by 4 bases and the J gene end by 2 bases; junction bases not matched to a gene: 1. Germline V gene lookup returns CDR1 SNHLY and CDR2 FYNNEI. This CDR3 comprises 13 residues. The CDR3: CASSGGGQETQYF. The CDR3 nucleotides read TGTGCCAGCAGTGGGGGGGGACAAGAGACCCAGTACTTC. The whole variable domain, remainder taken from reference TRBV2 and TRBJ2-5, is EPEVTQTPSHQVTQMGQEVILRCVPISNHLYFYWYRQILGQKVEFLVSFYNNEISEKSEIFDDQFSVERPDGSNFTLKIRSTKLEDSAMYFCASSGGGQETQYFGPGTRLLVL.

V and J are TRBV6-1 and TRBJ2-7; 9 nucleotides agree with TRBD2. CDR1 is MNHNS and CDR2 is SASEGT in the germline V gene. This CDR3 comprises 16 residues. J was trimmed by 5 bases and V by 0 bases; bases with no gene match: 8. The CDR3 DNA is TGTGCCAGCAGTGAAGCGCCGGTAGCGGGAGTTGACGAGCAGTACTTC. Its translation is CASSEAPVAGVDEQYF.

This clone turned up a few times. The J gene is TRBJ2-7, the V gene TRBV28; the D is unclear. The length of the CDR3 is 12 residues. V lost 2 bases and J lost 7, with 9 bases in between. Germline-derived CDR1 and CDR2 are MDHEN and SYDVKM. The CDR3 is CASSLLGGEQYF. CDR3 bases: TGTGCCAGCAGTTTACTTGGCGGAGAGCAGTACTTC.

Written as DNA, the CDR3 is TGTGCCAGCCAAGAACGGGGAAACACCATATATTTT. Translating gives CASQERGNTIYF. The rearrangement links TRBV5-4 to TRBJ1-3, with D hard to call. This CDR3 contains 12 residues. Trimming left V 7 bases short and J 4 bases short, with 9 bases between. Germline V gene lookup returns CDR1 SGHNT and CDR2 YYREEE (reference sequence).

This clone was detected only once. The chain carries TRBV29-1 and TRBJ2-1; 7 bases agree with TRBD2. The germline V gene has CDR1 SQVTM and CDR2 ANQGSEA. Trimming at V came to 1 base and at J to 4 bases, leaving 7 bases not matched to a gene. The CDR3 has 15 residues. The CDR3 sequence is CSVEAPSGIYNEQFF. Here the CDR3 DNA reads TGCAGCGTTGAAGCACCCAGCGGGATTTACAATGAGCAGTTCTTC.

The J gene is TRBJ1-4, the V gene TRBV20-1, with TRBD1 identical over 11 bases. Trimming cost V 6 bases and J 12 bases; bases outside gene matches: 3. The CDR3 runs to 11 residues. Germline assignment: CDR1 DFQATT and CDR2 SNEGSKA (reference sequence). The chain's CDR3 is CSAKDRGQLFF. The CDR3 DNA sequence: TGCAGTGCCAAGGACAGGGGGCAACTGTTTTTT.

V and J are TRBV6-5 and TRBJ2-5; 7 positions match TRBD2. Near its end, the DNA agrees better with TRBJ2-7, so the J call may be wrong. The CDR3 loop spans 16 amino acids. Germline V lookup: CDR1 MNHEY, CDR2 SVGAGI. The CDR3 region has the DNA TGTGCCAGCAGTTACTCGCCTTCGGGGGGACCCTACGAGCAGTACTTC. Its translation is CASSYSPSGGPYEQYF.